This TCR beta chain is from a study of post-analysis software for immune sequencing data. This clonotype appeared a few times. Incorporated into the TCR beta cDNA libraries were unique molecular identifiers, which served to reduce PCR and sequencing biases. TCRdb ran MiXCR on the PCR reads and lists one entry per CDR3 protein. Here the sample spans approximately 690,000 distinct CDR3 sequences, roughly three fifths being singletons. The sequenced material came from blood. This TCR was sampled from a girl aged 2-15 years with multiple sclerosis.

CDR3 residues: CASSFRGLASGANEQFF. For the CDR3, the DNA is TGTGCCAGCAGCTTCAGAGGGTTGGCTAGCGGGGCCAATGAGCAGTTCTTC. The rearrangement links TRBV5-5 to TRBJ2-1; 9 positions agree with TRBD2. Germline loops: CDR1 SGHKS, CDR2 YYEKEE (reference sequence). The trim removed 2 bases at V and 6 bases at J, leaving 12 bases unmatched. The CDR3 covers 17 residues.